The subject of this entry is one TCR beta chain. Its antigen target is currently unknown. The input lacks base qualities; no much larger clone sits a single base away. These data originate in a study of T cell responses to AZD1222 COVID-19 vaccine (dated by TCRdb to about 2021). In terms of the full investigation: A total of just over 230 trial participants underwent TCR sequencing, of whom roughly 210 had received two doses of AZD1222 and about 26 had received two doses of the MenACWY control vaccine. Enrollment into the trials was organized by age into subgroups of 18-55, 56-69 and 70-plus years, and those subgroups contained roughly 140, 27 and 60 TCR-sequenced participants, respectively. The paper's findings and limits, for the study overall: The vaccine-associated CD4 TCRs covered the entire spike protein, and the dominant responses fell in regions 160-218 and 743-854. Because no day 14 peak-response samples were available, the repertoires could be characterized only after the peak T cell response. Nearly half of unique spike-specific TCRs reportedly recognized epitopes outside regions mutated in the B.1.351 and B.1.1.7 variants. The 56-69-year group was small, and its depth increase did not reach significance, likely because of low power. Conclusions about previously exposed vaccinees were limited because only six or seven AZD1222 recipients were SARS-CoV-2 seropositive at baseline. After two AZD1222 doses, both the breadth and the depth of spike-specific TCRs were significantly higher than at day 0 and than in MenACWY recipients. Participants were mostly white British, with more females than males. The authors suggested clonal diversity may have been underestimated.

The CDR3 regions of human TCRbeta chains were subjected to immunosequencing. As for the original processing: TCRs in the repertoires were matched against a reference library of SARS-CoV-2-specific TCRs that had been generated with the MIRA antigen-specificity platform. Breadth was defined as the fraction of unique TCRs that were SARS-CoV-2-associated, and depth was defined as the fraction of total T cells that were SARS-CoV-2-associated. Using the MIRA data, every spike-specific TCR was mapped to the spike region that the TCR reacted to and assigned to either a CD4 or a CD8 class. Log10-transformed breadth and depth values were compared by one-way ANOVA with Sidak's multiple comparisons tests. Held by TCRdb, this immuneACCESS table contains in-frame sequences only and omits some clones. Under half of the omission traces to an unresolved V gene where checked; the cause of the rest is unknown. The DNA was the basis for D and trimming; V, J and clone size are from that table. The sample yields about 150,000 clones; 80% to 95% were counted once. Around 2.9% of the sample rests with the top ten.

The CDR3 spans 14 residues, from the cysteine through the phenylalanine. Kept here is only the CDR3 DNA, which spans 42 bases and is read in frame from base 1. Taken from the germline V gene (reference sequence), the CDR1 and CDR2 loops are MNHEY and SMNVEV. Ends trimmed: V by 3 bases, J by 12 bases; bases unmatched to a gene: 7. The sample's time point label is to be understood as: about 28 days (+/-7) after the second vaccine dose. Because spike-specific TCR depth and breadth did not differ between the two schedules, AZD1222 recipients who got a second dose at roughly 4 weeks were pooled with those who got a second dose at roughly 12 weeks. Samples from vaccinated people were obtained from the UK trials COV001 and COV002, which included a single-blind randomized controlled phase 2/3 trial of AZD1222 (ChAdOx1 nCoV-19) in healthy adults. For TCRbeta chain sequencing, PBMC samples from trial participants were taken at day 0 and at day 28 after the second dose.

The rearrangement combines TRBV27 with TRBJ2-1, with 11 central nucleotides matching TRBD2. The material sequenced was peripheral blood, taken 28 days after the second AZD1222 dose. The TCR sequence derives from an adult who received the AZD1222 COVID-19 vaccine. Here is the DNA: TGTGCCAGCAGTTTCATAGCGGGAGGGGCGGGGCAGTTCTTC. Its product reads: CASSFIAGGAGQFF.